The 22 T cell receptor beta chains below all came from one sample that was sequenced in a study of T cells in Graves' hyperthyroidism and ophthalmopathy. Amplification of TCR beta CDR3 regions used RNA as the template. In the first-round RT-PCR of the TCR CDR3, the HTBI primer set was used. TCRdb ran MiXCR on the multiplex PCR reads and lists one entry per CDR3 protein. Of around 700,000 distinct CDR3 sequences in the sample, 35% were seen once. The sample was blood. Every receptor here comes from a woman in her 40s with Graves' hyperthyroidism.

The chain combines TRBV7-9 with TRBJ1-6, with D unresolved. Germline loops: CDR1 SEHNR, CDR2 FQNEAQ (reference sequence). Trimming removed 5 bases from V and 9 bases from J, with 8 bases in between. The CDR3 is made up of 12 amino acids. The CDR3 bases are TGTGCCAGCAGCCCTAGGGTTTCACCCCTCCACTTT. As protein: CASSPRVSPLHF.

This clonotype was observed many times. The CDR3 DNA follows: TGTGCCAGCAGCCCACAGGGGAGCAATCAGCCCCAGCATTTT. This translates into CASSPQGSNQPQHF. The rearrangement joins TRBV7-9 to TRBJ1-5, with TRBD1 matching 7 bases. The V gene's germline CDR1 is SEHNR and CDR2 FQNEAQ (reference sequence). Trimming took 5 bases from V and 1 from J; bases not matched to a gene: 2. CDR3 length: 14 residues.

Notes on this clonotype: The CDR3 does not end in the conserved phenylalanine or tryptophan, so this is likely a read error. The J gene is TRBJ2-2, the V gene TRBV10-3; 14 positions agree with TRBD2. This CDR3 has 16 amino acids. Losses at the gene ends were 9 bases for V and 0 bases for J; bases not matched to a gene: 3. Looked up from germline, CDR1 is ENHRY and CDR2 is SYGVKD. This chain's CDR3 is CAIRTSGGTNTGELFL. CDR3 DNA: TGTGCCATTCGGACTAGCGGGGGGACGAACACCGGGGAGCTGTTTCTT.

A remark on this clonotype: It may be a read error: a sequence one base away is much more abundant. CDR3 protein: CASGRRYGYTF. CDR3 nucleotide sequence: TGTGCCAGCGGGCGGAGGTATGGCTACACCTTC. The genes are TRBV6-5 and TRBJ1-2; no clear D. This CDR3 is 11 amino acids long. V lost 8 bases and J 5 bases, leaving 9 bases between the germline ends. CDR1 is MNHEY and CDR2 is SVGAGI in the germline V gene.

With respect to this clonotype: One end of the junction is discordant with germline, which a read error may explain. This sequence joins TRBV19 and TRBJ2-2, with D possibly being TRBD2 (5 bases). The CDR3 sequence is 16 residues long. Germline V gives CDR1 LNHDA, CDR2 SQIVND (reference sequence). CDR3 DNA sequence: TGTGCCAGTAGTATATCATCAGGTCAGAACACCGGGGAGCTGTCTTTT. It translates to CASSISSGQNTGELSF.

The rearrangement links TRBV5-1 to TRBJ1-2, with 11 positions matching TRBD1. V shed 1 base and J 6 bases; nucleotides not matched to a gene: 11. The CDR3 totals 17 residues. Germline values: CDR1 SGHRS, CDR2 YFSETQ. CDR3 loop: CASSLLGLAGQGDGYTF. The CDR3, as DNA: TGCGCCAGCAGCTTGCTTGGATTGGCGGGACAGGGGGATGGCTACACCTTC.

CDR3 sequence reads: CASSVQGGREHF. In nucleotides, the CDR3 is TGTGCCAGCAGCGTTCAGGGCGGACGAGAGCATTTT. V usage is TRBV7-2 and J usage is TRBJ1-5; possible D gene TRBD1, 5 bases. CDR3 size: 12 residues. From germline, CDR1 is SGHTA and CDR2 FQGNSA. Trimming stripped 5 bases from V and 14 bases from J, with 16 bases between.

This clonotype was counted many times. An end of the junction does not agree with germline; a read error may underlie this. V is TRBV15 and J is TRBJ1-5; D not certain. The CDR3 contains 15 residues. Germline CDR1 LNHNV, CDR2 YYDKDF (reference sequence). In DNA form, the CDR3 reads TGTGTCACCAGCAGAGATGCGGGCGCCCATCCGCCCCAGCATTTT. Encoded protein: CVTSRDAGAHPPQHF.

The V call is TRBV6-1, the J call TRBJ2-7; D may be TRBD1 (5 bases). The V and J ends lost 5 bases and 4 bases respectively, with 12 bases between them. The CDR3 consists of 13 residues. The V gene's germline CDR1 is MNHNS and CDR2 SASEGT. CDR3 loop: CASSLTQDYEQYF. As DNA, the CDR3 is TGTGCCAGCAGTCTCACACAGGATTACGAGCAGTACTTC.

In its sample, this clonotype was seen once. V is TRBV6-6 and J is TRBJ2-5; D ambiguous. Trimming left V 6 bases short and J 2 bases short, with 7 bases between. This CDR3 comprises 12 residues. The germline V gene has CDR1 MNHNY and CDR2 SVGAGI (reference sequence). In DNA, the CDR3 is TGTGCCAGCAGGAACAGTCAAGAGACCCAGTACTTC. Protein product: CASRNSQETQYF.

The CDR3, as DNA: TGTGCCAGCAGGCATACCCCGGAGGACAGCCTCTACGAGCAGTACTTC. Translated: CASRHTPEDSLYEQYF. V is TRBV10-3 and J is TRBJ2-7, with TRBD1 as a possible D gene (6 bases). Germline V lookup: CDR1 ENHRY, CDR2 SYGVKD. CDR3 size: 16 residues. Trimming stripped 10 bases from V and 3 bases from J, with 25 bases between.

This clonotype showed up many times. The chain carries TRBV19 and TRBJ2-5; 10 bases line up with TRBD2. Germline loops: CDR1 LNHDA, CDR2 SQIVND (reference sequence). With V trimmed by 2 bases and J by 2 bases, 5 bases remained unmatched. CDR3 size: 16 residues. CDR3 nucleotides: TGTGCCAGTAGTATAACCGGGACTAGCGATCAAGAGACCCAGTACTTC. Amino acids: CASSITGTSDQETQYF.

The chain combines TRBV13 with TRBJ2-7, with D possibly TRBD1 on 7 matching bases. Germline CDR1 and CDR2: PRHDT and FYEKMQ (reference sequence). The CDR3 has 13 amino acids. With 6 bases removed from V and 3 bases from J, the gap between germline ends came to 12 bases. The CDR3 reads CASREGTDYEQYF. The CDR3, as DNA: TGTGCCAGCAGGGAGGGGACAGACTACGAGCAGTACTTC.

In regard to this clonotype: The missing conserved phenylalanine or tryptophan at the end of this CDR3 makes a read error likely. The V call is TRBV10-3, the J call TRBJ1-5; 8 bases map to TRBD1. The CDR3 runs to 15 residues. V lost 10 bases and J lost 6; bases outside the gene matches: 14. CDR1 is ENHRY, CDR2 SYGVKD, per germline. CDR3 sequence (DNA): TGTGCCAGTAAGGCCAGTCAGGGGGCGGGTCAGCCCCAGCATCTT. Translation gives CASKASQGAGQPQHL.

This clonotype was recorded many times. The chain is built from TRBV2 and TRBJ1-4; a weak D match, TRBD1 (5 bases). Trimming took off 3 bases at V and 6 bases at J, with 11 bases between the two ends. Germline V gives CDR1 SNHLY, CDR2 FYNNEI. The CDR3 loop spans 14 amino acids. CDR3 amino acids: CASSDSGADEKLFF. The CDR3 nucleotides are TGTGCCAGCAGTGATAGTGGGGCGGATGAAAAACTGTTTTTT.

This rearrangement joins TRBV20-1 to TRBJ2-5; 7 bases fit TRBD2. CDR3 size: 16 residues. The germline CDR1 and CDR2 sequences are DFQATT and SNEGSKA (reference sequence). With V trimmed by 6 bases and J by 5 bases, 18 bases remained unmatched. CDR3 amino acids: CSAIGLGGWDSETQYF. In nucleotides, the CDR3 is TGCAGTGCCATTGGATTGGGAGGGTGGGATTCGGAGACCCAGTACTTC.

The J gene is TRBJ2-5, the V gene TRBV5-4, with a tentative D call TRBD1 (6 bases). Germline CDR1 SGHNT, CDR2 YYREEE (reference sequence). There are 15 residues in the CDR3. V was trimmed by 3 bases and J by 1 base, leaving 13 bases between them. The CDR3, as DNA: TGTGCCAGCAGCTCGGCCCGGGACATCCAAGAGACCCAGTACTTC. It codes for CASSSARDIQETQYF.

This clonotype was detected only a few times. V usage is TRBV7-2 and J usage is TRBJ2-7; D is unresolved. In germline, CDR1 is SGHTA, CDR2 FQGNSA. The CDR3 contains 13 residues. V lost 7 bases and J lost 0, with 10 bases in between. In DNA form, the CDR3 reads TGTGCCAGCACCCCCCCGAACTCCTACGAGCAGTACTTC. Translation gives CASTPPNSYEQYF.

V is TRBV20-1 and J is TRBJ1-1; maybe TRBD1 (5 bases). V was trimmed by 0 bases and J by 0 bases, leaving 14 bases between them. Germline values: CDR1 DFQATT, CDR2 SNEGSKA (reference sequence). CDR3 length equals 16 residues. CDR3 in amino acids: CSARDVFRAVNTEAFF. The CDR3 bases are TGCAGTGCTAGAGATGTTTTCAGGGCGGTGAACACTGAAGCTTTCTTT.

V and J are TRBV12-3 or TRBV12-4 and TRBJ2-7, with 8 nucleotides matching TRBD1. The J segment lost 0 bases and the V segment lost 3 bases, leaving 4 bases of the junction unmatched. The CDR3 extends over 15 amino acids. CDR3 amino acids: CASSLVQGASYEQYF. The CDR3, as DNA: TGTGCCAGCAGTTTGGTCCAGGGGGCCTCCTACGAGCAGTACTTC.

The chain recombines TRBV13 with TRBJ1-1; 7 nucleotides line up with TRBD1. With 5 bases clipped from V and 2 bases from J, the junction kept 8 bases outside the gene matches. There are 15 residues in the CDR3. The germline gives CDR1 PRHDT, CDR2 FYEKMQ (reference sequence). CDR3 region: CASSPLGQDNTEAFF. DNA for the CDR3: TGTGCCAGCAGCCCCCTCGGACAGGATAACACTGAAGCTTTCTTT.

This clonotype was observed a few times. This chain connects TRBV12-3 or TRBV12-4 to TRBJ1-2; no firm D call. V lost 3 bases and J 3 bases, leaving 8 bases between the germline ends. CDR3 length: 13 residues. CDR3 DNA: TGTGCCAGCAGTTTTAGGCAGGACTATGGCTACACCTTC. Its translation is CASSFRQDYGYTF.